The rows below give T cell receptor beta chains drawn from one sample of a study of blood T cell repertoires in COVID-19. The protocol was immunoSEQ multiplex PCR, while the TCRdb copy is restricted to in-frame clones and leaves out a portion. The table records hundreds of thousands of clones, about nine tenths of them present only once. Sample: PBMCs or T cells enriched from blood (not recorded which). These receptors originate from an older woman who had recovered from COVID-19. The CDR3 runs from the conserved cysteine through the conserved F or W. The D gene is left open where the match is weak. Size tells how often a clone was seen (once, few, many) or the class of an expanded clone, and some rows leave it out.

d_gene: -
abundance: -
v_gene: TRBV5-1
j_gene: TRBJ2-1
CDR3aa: CASSFPQGSYNEQFF
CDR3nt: TGCGCCAGCAGCTTCCCACAGGGTTCCTACAATGAGCAGTTCTTC

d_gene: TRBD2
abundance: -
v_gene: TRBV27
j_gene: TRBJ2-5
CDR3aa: CASSLSGLAGSRAETQYF
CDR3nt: TGTGCCAGCAGTTTATCGGGACTAGCGGGGTCTCGGGCGGAGACCCAGTACTTC

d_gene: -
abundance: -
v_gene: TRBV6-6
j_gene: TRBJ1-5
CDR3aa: CASTRAREGNQPQHF
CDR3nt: TGTGCCAGCACCCGAGCCAGGGAAGGCAATCAGCCCCAGCATTTT

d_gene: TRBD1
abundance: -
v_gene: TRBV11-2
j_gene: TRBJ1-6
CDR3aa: CASSIPGQGDNSPLHF
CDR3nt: TGTGCCAGCAGCATCCCGGGACAGGGCGATAATTCACCCCTCCACTTT

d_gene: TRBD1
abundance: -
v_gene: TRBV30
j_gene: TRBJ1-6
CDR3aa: CAWSRDRGGNSPLHF
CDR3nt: TGTGCCTGGAGCCGGGACAGGGGAGGTAATTCACCCCTCCACTTT

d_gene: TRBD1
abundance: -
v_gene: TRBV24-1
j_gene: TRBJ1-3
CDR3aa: CATTRQGPAICGNTIYF
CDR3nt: TGTGCCACCACTAGACAGGGGCCCGCCATTTGTGGAAACACCATATATTTT

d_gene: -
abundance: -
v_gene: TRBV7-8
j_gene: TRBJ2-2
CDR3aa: CASSSSNTGELFF
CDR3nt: TGTGCCAGCAGCTCCTCGAACACCGGGGAGCTGTTTTTT

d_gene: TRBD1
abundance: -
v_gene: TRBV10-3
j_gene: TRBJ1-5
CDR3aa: CATDRERGQPQHF
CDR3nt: TGTGCCACCGACAGGGAACGGGGTCAGCCCCAGCATTTT

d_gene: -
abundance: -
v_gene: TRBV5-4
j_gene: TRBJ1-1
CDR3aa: CASSAQGGGYTEAFF
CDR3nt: TGTGCCAGCAGCGCCCAAGGTGGCGGATACACTGAAGCTTTCTTT

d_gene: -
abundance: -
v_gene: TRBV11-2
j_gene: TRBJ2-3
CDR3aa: CASSLGSGFSTDTQYF
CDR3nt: TGTGCCAGCAGCTTAGGATCGGGATTTTCCACAGATACGCAGTATTTT

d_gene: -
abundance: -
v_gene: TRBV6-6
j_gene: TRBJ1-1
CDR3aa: CASSLSQGQNTEAFF
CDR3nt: TGTGCCAGCAGTTTGAGTCAGGGACAGAACACTGAAGCTTTCTTT

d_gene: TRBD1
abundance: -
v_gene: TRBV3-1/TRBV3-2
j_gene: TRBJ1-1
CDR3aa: CASRTGGERNTEAFF
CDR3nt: TGTGCCAGCCGAACAGGGGGCGAGCGGAACACTGAAGCTTTCTTT

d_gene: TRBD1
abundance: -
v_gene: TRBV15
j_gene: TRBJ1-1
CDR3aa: CATRRGQGAEMNTEAFF
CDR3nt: TGTGCCACCAGGAGAGGACAGGGGGCTGAAATGAACACTGAAGCTTTCTTT

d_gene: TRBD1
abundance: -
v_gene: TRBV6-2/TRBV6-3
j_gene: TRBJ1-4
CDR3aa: CASSYSRWDRSLGNEKLFF
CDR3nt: TGTGCCAGCAGTTACTCGAGGTGGGACAGGTCGCTAGGTAATGAAAAACTGTTTTTT

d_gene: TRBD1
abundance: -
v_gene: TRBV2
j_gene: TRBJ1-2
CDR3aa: CASSVTGGGGYGYTF
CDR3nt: TGTGCCAGCAGTGTTACAGGGGGCGGCGGGTATGGCTACACCTTC

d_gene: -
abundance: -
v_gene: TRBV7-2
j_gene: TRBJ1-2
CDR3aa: CASSFLGQIYGYTF
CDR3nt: TGTGCCAGCAGCTTCTTAGGACAAATCTATGGCTACACCTTC

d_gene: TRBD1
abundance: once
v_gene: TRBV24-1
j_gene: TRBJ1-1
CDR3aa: CATSDPGQVEAFF
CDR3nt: TGTGCCACCAGTGACCCGGGACAGGTTGAAGCTTTCTTT

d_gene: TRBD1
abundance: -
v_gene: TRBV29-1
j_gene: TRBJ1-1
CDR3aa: CSVVWTGGVTEAFF
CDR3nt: TGCAGCGTTGTTTGGACAGGGGGGGTCACTGAAGCTTTCTTT

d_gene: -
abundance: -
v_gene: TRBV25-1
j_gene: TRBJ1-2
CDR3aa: CASSGVEGVINYGYTF
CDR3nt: TGTGCCAGCAGTGGCGTTGAGGGGGTTATTAACTATGGCTACACCTTC

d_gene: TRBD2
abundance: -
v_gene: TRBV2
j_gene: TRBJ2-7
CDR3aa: CASNAGGALSYEQYF
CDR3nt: TGTGCCAGCAATGCGGGGGGCGCCCTATCCTACGAGCAGTACTTC

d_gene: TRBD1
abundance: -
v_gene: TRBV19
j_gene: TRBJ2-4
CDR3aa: CASSQGVGKNIQYF
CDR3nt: TGTGCCAGTAGTCAGGGGGTAGGCAAAAACATTCAGTACTTC

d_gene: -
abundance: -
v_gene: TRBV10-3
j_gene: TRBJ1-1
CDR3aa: CATIRTANTEAFF
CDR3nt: TGTGCCACCATACGGACAGCCAACACTGAAGCTTTCTTT

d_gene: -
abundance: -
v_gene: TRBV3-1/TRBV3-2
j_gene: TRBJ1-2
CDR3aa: CASSTGSGIGYTF
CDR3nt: TGTGCCAGCAGTACCGGTTCAGGGATTGGCTACACCTTC

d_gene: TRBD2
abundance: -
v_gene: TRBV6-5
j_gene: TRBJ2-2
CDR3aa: CASSSGTARTGELFF
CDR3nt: TGTGCCAGCAGTAGCGGGACCGCCCGGACCGGGGAGCTGTTTTTT

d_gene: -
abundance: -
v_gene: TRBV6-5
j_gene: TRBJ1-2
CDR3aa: CASTLRGTTNYGYTF
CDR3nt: TGTGCCAGCACCCTCAGAGGCACAACTAACTATGGCTACACCTTC

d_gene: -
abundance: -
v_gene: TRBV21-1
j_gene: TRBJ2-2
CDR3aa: CASSALDSTLNTGELFF
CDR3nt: TGTGCCAGCAGCGCCCTGGACAGCACTTTGAACACCGGGGAGCTGTTTTTT

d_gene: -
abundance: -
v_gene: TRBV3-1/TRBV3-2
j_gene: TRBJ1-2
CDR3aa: CASSQVSGGNYGYTF
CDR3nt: TGTGCCAGCAGCCAAGTATCCGGGGGGAACTATGGCTACACCTTC

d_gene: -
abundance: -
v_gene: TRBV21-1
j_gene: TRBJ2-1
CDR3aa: CASSATGTEYNEQFF
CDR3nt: TGTGCCAGCAGCGCTACCGGGACAGAGTACAATGAGCAGTTCTTC

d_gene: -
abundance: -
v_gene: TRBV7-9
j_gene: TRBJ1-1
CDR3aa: CATLDQTGLNTEAFF
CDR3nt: TGTGCCACCCTAGACCAGACAGGCCTGAACACTGAAGCTTTCTTT

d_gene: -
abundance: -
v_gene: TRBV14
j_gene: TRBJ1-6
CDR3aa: CASSPVGGPHHF
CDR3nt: TGTGCCAGCAGCCCCGTTGGAGGGCCGCACCACTTT

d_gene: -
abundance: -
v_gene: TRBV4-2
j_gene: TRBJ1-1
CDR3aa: CASSQVLMGAVGAFF
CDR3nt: TGTGCCAGCAGCCAAGTCTTGATGGGGGCAGTAGGAGCTTTCTTT

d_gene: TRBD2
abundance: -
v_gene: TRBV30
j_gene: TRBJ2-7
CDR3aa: CAWSRVAGGDEQYF
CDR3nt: TGTGCCTGGAGTAGAGTAGCGGGGGGAGACGAGCAGTACTTC

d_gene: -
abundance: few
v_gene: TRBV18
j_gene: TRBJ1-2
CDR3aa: CASSPSRANYGYTF
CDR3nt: TGTGCCAGCTCACCATCACGAGCTAACTATGGCTACACCTTC

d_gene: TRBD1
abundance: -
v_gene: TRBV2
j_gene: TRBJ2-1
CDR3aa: CASSEARRGDRGIDEQFF
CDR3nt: TGTGCCAGCAGTGAAGCGCGGAGGGGGGACAGGGGGATCGATGAGCAGTTCTTC

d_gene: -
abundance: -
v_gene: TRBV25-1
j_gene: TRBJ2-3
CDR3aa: CASSEGAGDHSVDTQYF
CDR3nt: TGTGCCAGCAGTGAGGGTGCAGGGGACCATTCGGTAGATACGCAGTATTTT

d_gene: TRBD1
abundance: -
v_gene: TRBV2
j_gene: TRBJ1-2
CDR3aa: CASSAQGDYGYTF
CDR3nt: TGTGCCAGCAGTGCACAGGGGGACTATGGCTACACCTTC

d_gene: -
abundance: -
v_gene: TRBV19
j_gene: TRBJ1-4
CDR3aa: CASSIGGSLNEKLFF
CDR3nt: TGTGCCAGTAGTATAGGGGGCAGCCTTAATGAAAAACTGTTTTTT

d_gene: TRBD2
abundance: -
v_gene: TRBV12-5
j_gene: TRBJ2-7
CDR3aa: CASGLGLAGRSSYEQYF
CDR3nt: TGTGCTAGTGGTTTAGGACTAGCGGGTCGATCCTCCTACGAGCAGTACTTC

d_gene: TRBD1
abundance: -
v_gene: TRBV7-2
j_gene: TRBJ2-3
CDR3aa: CASSLIRRDRLIDTQYF
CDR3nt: TGTGCCAGCAGCTTAATCCGCCGGGACAGGCTCATAGATACGCAGTATTTT

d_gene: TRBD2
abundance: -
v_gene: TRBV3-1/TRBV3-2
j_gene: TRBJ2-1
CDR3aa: CASSQGRTSGVYNEQFF
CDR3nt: TGTGCCAGCAGCCAAGGCCGGACTAGCGGGGTCTACAATGAGCAGTTCTTC

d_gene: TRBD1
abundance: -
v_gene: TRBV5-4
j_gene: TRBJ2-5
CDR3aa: CASSLKQGETQYF
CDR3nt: TGTGCCAGCAGCTTGAAACAGGGGGAGACCCAGTACTTC

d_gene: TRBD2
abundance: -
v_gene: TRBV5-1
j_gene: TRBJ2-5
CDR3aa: CASSLELAGDRRGETQYF
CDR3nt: TGCGCCAGCAGCTTGGAGCTAGCGGGGGACCGGAGGGGGGAGACCCAGTACTTC